The 4 T cell receptor beta chains presented below share a single source sample, sequenced in a study of T cell repertoires in cytomegalovirus infection. TCRdb called the reads again in MiXCR, with one record for every CDR3 protein. In the table there are 200,000 or so distinct CDR3 sequences, approximately 28% of which are singletons. Material for sequencing was PBMCs. Source of these receptors: a human donor in good health (CMV status not recorded). Some clones in this sample may be carry-over from other donors' samples.

This clonotype has just a few counts. This chain connects TRBV12-3 or TRBV12-4 to TRBJ1-2; no firm D call. The V gene lost 5 bases and the J gene lost 8 bases, with 15 bases spanning the gap. The CDR3 has 13 amino acids. CDR3 coding DNA: TGTGCCAGCAGTCCCTCGACCGCCGGGGGCTACACCTTC. It yields the protein CASSPSTAGGYTF.

V and J are TRBV7-2 and TRBJ2-7; TRBD1 matches 7 bases. V was clipped by 5 bases and J by 6 bases; unmatched bases: 13. This CDR3 has 15 residues. In germline, CDR1 is SGHTA, CDR2 FQGNSA. This CDR3 is CASSPRQGNTGEQYF. The CDR3 coding sequence is TGTGCCAGCAGCCCACGACAGGGAAATACGGGCGAGCAGTACTTC.

Points on this clonotype: The DNA is left out, because the CDR3 cannot be placed on it with certainty; the CDR3 is given as TCRdb lists it. The chain uses TRBV12-5 and TRBJ1-2; the D segment call TRBD1 is taken from the table without a DNA check. The CDR3 numbers 13 amino acids, ends counted. Germline CDR1 is LGHNT and CDR2 is FRNRAP. Here the CDR3 reads CASGLVGRGAPSF.

The chain carries TRBV5-6 and TRBJ1-5; D gene ambiguous. The CDR3 spans 15 residues. With 4 bases removed from V and 1 base from J, the gap between germline ends came to 12 bases. Germline-derived CDR1 and CDR2 are SGHDT and YYEEEE. CDR3 sequence reads: CASSLRAGSNQPQHF. The CDR3 bases are TGTGCCAGCAGCCTGAGGGCTGGCAGCAATCAGCCCCAGCATTTT.